This T cell receptor beta chain was captured by sequencing in a study of control samples from healthy donors and cancer patients. TCRdb keeps only in-frame clones here, not all; method: immunoSEQ multiplex PCR. The top ten clones hold 1.5% to 2% of a sample with 210,000 or so clones, around 93% of them seen once. The CDR3 consists of 14 residues. The V gene lost 4 bases and the J gene lost 5 bases, with 15 bases spanning the gap. Germline V gives CDR1 SGHDT, CDR2 YYEEEE. This rearrangement joins TRBV5-6 to TRBJ1-2, with D perhaps matching TRBD1 (6 bases). The clonotype comes from a man aged 25 to 40 in good health. Sequenced sample: blood. The CDR3 coding sequence is TGTGCCAGCAGCCACCGAGGGGGACTATATGGCTACACCTTC. Its translation is CASSHRGGLYGYTF.